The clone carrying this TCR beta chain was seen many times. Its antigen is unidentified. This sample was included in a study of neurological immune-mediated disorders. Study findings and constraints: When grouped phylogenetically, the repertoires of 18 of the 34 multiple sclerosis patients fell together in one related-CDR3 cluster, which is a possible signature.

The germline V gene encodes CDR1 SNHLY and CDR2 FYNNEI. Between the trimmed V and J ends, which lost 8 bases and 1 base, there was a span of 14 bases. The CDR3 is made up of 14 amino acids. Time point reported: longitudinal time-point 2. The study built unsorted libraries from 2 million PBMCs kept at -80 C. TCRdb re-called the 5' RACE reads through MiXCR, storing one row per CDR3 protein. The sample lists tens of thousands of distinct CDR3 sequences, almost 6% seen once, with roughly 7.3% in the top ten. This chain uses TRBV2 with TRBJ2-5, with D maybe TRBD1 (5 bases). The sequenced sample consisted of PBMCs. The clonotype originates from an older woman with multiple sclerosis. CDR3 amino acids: CASGAGVFQETQYF. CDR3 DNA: TGTGCCAGCGGGGCAGGAGTTTTCCAAGAGACCCAGTACTTC. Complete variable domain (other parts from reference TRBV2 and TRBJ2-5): EPEVTQTPSHQVTQMGQEVILRCVPISNHLYFYWYRQILGQKVEFLVSFYNNEISEKSEIFDDQFSVERPDGSNFTLKIRSTKLEDSAMYFCASGAGVFQETQYFGPGTRLLVL.